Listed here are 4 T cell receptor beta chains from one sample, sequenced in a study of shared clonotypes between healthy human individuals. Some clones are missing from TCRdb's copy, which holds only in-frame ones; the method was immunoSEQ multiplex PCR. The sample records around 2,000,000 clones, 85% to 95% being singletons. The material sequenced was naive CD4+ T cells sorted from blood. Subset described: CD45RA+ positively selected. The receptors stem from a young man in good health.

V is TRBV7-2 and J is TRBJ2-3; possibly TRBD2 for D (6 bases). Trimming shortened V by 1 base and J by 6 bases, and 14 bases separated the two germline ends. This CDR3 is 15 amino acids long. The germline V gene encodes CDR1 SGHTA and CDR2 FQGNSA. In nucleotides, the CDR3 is TGTGCCAGCAGCTTAGGTGGTAGCGGATCGGATACGCAGTATTTT. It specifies CASSLGGSGSDTQYF.

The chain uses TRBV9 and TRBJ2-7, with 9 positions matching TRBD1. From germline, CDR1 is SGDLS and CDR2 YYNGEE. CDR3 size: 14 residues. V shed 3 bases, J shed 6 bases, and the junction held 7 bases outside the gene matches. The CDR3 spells CASSATQGAREQYF. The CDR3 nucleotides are TGTGCCAGCAGCGCAACACAGGGGGCGCGCGAGCAGTACTTC.

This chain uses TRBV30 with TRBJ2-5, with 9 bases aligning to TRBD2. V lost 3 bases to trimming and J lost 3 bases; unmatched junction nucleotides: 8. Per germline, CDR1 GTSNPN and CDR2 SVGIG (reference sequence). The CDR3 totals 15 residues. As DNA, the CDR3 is TGTGCCTGGAGCCTCCTAGCGGGGACCAAAGAGACCCAGTACTTC. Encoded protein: CAWSLLAGTKETQYF.

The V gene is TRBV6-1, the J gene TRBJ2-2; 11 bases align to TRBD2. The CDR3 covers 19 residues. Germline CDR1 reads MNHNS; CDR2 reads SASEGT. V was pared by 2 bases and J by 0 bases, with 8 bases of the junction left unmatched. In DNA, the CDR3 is TGTGCCAGCAGTGAAAGGCGACTAGCGGGGTTTGCGAACACCGGGGAGCTGTTTTTT. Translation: CASSERRLAGFANTGELFF.